These 23 T cell receptor beta chains were sequenced from one sample in a study of post-analysis software for immune sequencing data. Unique molecular identifiers were built into the TCR beta cDNA libraries. TCRdb re-called the PCR reads with MiXCR, one entry per CDR3 protein. The profile shows over 700,000 distinct CDR3 sequences, around 27% of them singletons. For these receptors, no antigen is known. Study-wide results and caveats: When patients were compared with controls, a handful of TRBV segments were more frequent, TRBV5-6, TRBV5-1 and TRBV20-1 among them.

Sequenced material: blood. All receptors derive from a girl aged 10 to 17 with multiple sclerosis.

This clonotype has more than one count but fewer than ten. The chain uses TRBV6-5 and TRBJ2-6; tentative D call: TRBD2 (6 bases). CDR1 is MNHEY, CDR2 SVGAGI, per germline. The CDR3 has 17 residues. V lost 2 bases and J lost 4, with 15 bases in between. The CDR3 is CASSYLGGERGANVLTF. The CDR3 DNA is TGTGCCAGCAGTTACCTGGGCGGGGAAAGGGGGGCCAACGTCCTGACTTTC.

The V and J genes are TRBV5-1 and TRBJ1-1, with D maybe TRBD1 (5 bases). The length of the CDR3 is 17 residues. V lost 0 bases, J lost 1 base, and 16 bases lay in between. Germline V gives CDR1 SGHRS, CDR2 YFSETQ. CDR3 sequence (DNA): TGCGCCAGCAGCTTGGGACAGAGGGTTCAATGGAACACTGAAGCTTTCTTT. Translated, it gives CASSLGQRVQWNTEAFF.

This clonotype was observed a handful of times. V gene TRBV20-1 combines with J gene TRBJ2-7; 7 bases are a match to TRBD2. Germline loops: CDR1 DFQATT, CDR2 SNEGSKA (reference sequence). V lost 2 bases and J lost 2; bases outside the gene matches: 9. The CDR3 is made up of 15 amino acids. The CDR3 sequence is CSARTMGGRPYEQYF. Here the CDR3 DNA reads TGCAGTGCTAGAACCATGGGGGGGAGGCCCTACGAGCAGTACTTC.

In this sample, this clonotype turned up a few times. The rearrangement links TRBV7-2 to TRBJ2-7; TRBD1 matches at 7 bases. This CDR3 has 15 amino acids. V lost 1 base to trimming and J lost 4 bases; unmatched junction nucleotides: 7. Germline values: CDR1 SGHTA, CDR2 FQGNSA. The DNA for the CDR3 is TGTGCCAGCAGCTTAGGGACAGGACCCCTATACGAGCAGTACTTC. Amino acids: CASSLGTGPLYEQYF.

There are many counts of this clonotype. This chain uses TRBV4-1 with TRBJ2-5; the match to TRBD2 covers 7 bases. There are 15 residues in the CDR3. Germline assignment: CDR1 MGHRA and CDR2 YSYEKL. V gave up 2 bases and J gave up 2 bases; unmatched junction bases: 5. CDR3 loop: CASSQTSGGQETQYF. CDR3 coding DNA: TGCGCCAGCAGCCAAACGTCGGGGGGACAAGAGACCCAGTACTTC.

The chain combines TRBV13 with TRBJ2-3, with D hard to call. Germline CDR1 PRHDT, CDR2 FYEKMQ (reference sequence). The CDR3 is made up of 14 amino acids. The germline V and J ends were trimmed by 2 bases and 7 bases, with 13 bases remaining between them. This CDR3 is CASSLNMAGNTQYF. CDR3 coding DNA: TGTGCCAGCAGCTTAAACATGGCTGGGAATACGCAGTATTTT.

This clonotype turned up a few times. The rearrangement joins TRBV24-1 to TRBJ2-1, with TRBD2 identical over 8 bases. V was clipped by 3 bases and J by 2 bases; unmatched bases: 11. The CDR3 is 18 residues long. CDR1 is KGHDR and CDR2 is SFDVKD in the germline V gene. The CDR3 reads CATSDGFPGLVTYNEQFF. DNA for the CDR3: TGTGCCACCAGTGATGGGTTCCCGGGACTAGTTACCTACAATGAGCAGTTCTTC.

This chain connects TRBV29-1 to TRBJ2-1; no firm D call. CDR3 size: 14 residues. Trimming left V 6 bases short and J 5 bases short, with 17 bases between. CDR1 SQVTM and CDR2 ANQGSEA come from the germline V gene. The CDR3 reads CSVESYIPHNEQFF. CDR3 nucleotides: TGCAGCGTCGAGAGCTATATTCCTCACAATGAGCAGTTCTTC.

In this sample, this clonotype turned up a few times. This chain links TRBV29-1 with TRBJ2-1; 7 nucleotides agree with TRBD2. Germline assignment: CDR1 SQVTM and CDR2 ANQGSEA. The CDR3 has 14 amino acids. Trimming at V came to 4 bases and at J to 4 bases, leaving 7 bases not matched to a gene. The DNA for the CDR3 is TGCAGCGTTGGTGGCGGGAGAGGATACAATGAGCAGTTCTTC. It specifies CSVGGGRGYNEQFF.

The V gene is TRBV28, the J gene TRBJ1-4, with a weak D call TRBD1 (5 bases). The CDR3 spans 16 residues. V was trimmed by 6 bases and J by 3 bases, leaving 17 bases between them. From germline, CDR1 is MDHEN and CDR2 SYDVKM. CDR3 sequence (DNA): TGTGCCAGCAGCCAGGGACCGGGCGGAGCTAATGAAAAACTGTTTTTT. Its translation is CASSQGPGGANEKLFF.

This clonotype was seen a handful of times. V usage is TRBV24-1 and J usage is TRBJ1-6, with TRBD1 as a possible D gene (6 bases). The CDR3 totals 16 residues. The germline CDR1 and CDR2 sequences are KGHDR and SFDVKD. V was shortened by 4 bases and J by 7 bases, with 16 bases between the two germline ends. This CDR3 is CATSEPRDNSNSPLHF. In DNA form, the CDR3 reads TGTGCCACCAGTGAGCCGCGGGACAACTCAAATTCACCCCTCCACTTT.

This sequence joins TRBV4-3 and TRBJ1-5; 9 positions agree with TRBD1. Germline V gene lookup returns CDR1 LGHNA and CDR2 YSLEER. V shed 0 bases and J 9 bases; nucleotides not matched to a gene: 6. The CDR3 extends over 15 amino acids. CDR3 nucleotides: TGCGCCAGCAGCCAAGACCAGGGACAGGGAAGGCCCCAGCATTTT. Its protein product is CASSQDQGQGRPQHF.

This chain connects TRBV28 to TRBJ1-2, with D maybe TRBD1 (5 bases). The V end lost 4 bases, the J end lost 4 bases, and 16 bases lay between the germline ends. The CDR3 runs to 15 residues. Looked up from germline, CDR1 is MDHEN and CDR2 is SYDVKM. The CDR3 region has the DNA TGTGCCAGCAGTTACACAGGCCTCCGGGGCTATGGCTACACCTTC. Its translation is CASSYTGLRGYGYTF.

Details on this clonotype: One end of the junction does not line up with germline, which may come from a read error. V and J are TRBV12-3 or TRBV12-4 and TRBJ1-2; D is uncertain. This CDR3 has 14 residues. CDR3 sequence reads: CAGSLRRSYYGYTF. CDR3 coding DNA: TGTGCCGGCAGTTTACGGAGGAGCTACTATGGCTACACCTTC.

The chain is built from TRBV28 and TRBJ2-3, with 9 nucleotides matching TRBD2. Germline CDR1 MDHEN, CDR2 SYDVKM. The CDR3 extends over 17 amino acids. V lost 2 bases to trimming and J lost 7 bases; unmatched junction nucleotides: 13. CDR3 loop: CASSLGAWAGGRNTQYF. The DNA of the CDR3 is TGTGCCAGCAGTTTAGGCGCCTGGGCGGGGGGGCGGAATACGCAGTATTTT.

V is TRBV20-1 and J is TRBJ2-3, with 9 nucleotides matching TRBD2. Germline V gene data show CDR1 as DFQATT and CDR2 as SNEGSKA (reference sequence). The CDR3 runs 15 residues. The chain's CDR3 is CPASRLAEFTDTQYF. CDR3 nucleotide sequence: TGCCCCGCTAGCCGACTAGCGGAATTTACAGATACGCAGTATTTT.

V usage is TRBV19 and J usage is TRBJ1-6, with D possibly TRBD1 on 6 matching bases. This CDR3 region has 15 residues. V lost 7 bases and J lost 5, with 15 bases in between. Germline V gene lookup returns CDR1 LNHDA and CDR2 SQIVND (reference sequence). The CDR3 DNA reads TGTGCCAGTACTACAGGGAGGAGAGATAATTCACCCCTCCACTTT. It is translated as CASTTGRRDNSPLHF.

Note on this clonotype: This may be a read error: a much more frequent sequence differs by one nucleotide. The rearrangement joins TRBV10-1 to TRBJ2-3; 10 nucleotides agree with TRBD2. CDR1 is WNHNN, CDR2 SYGVQD, per germline (reference sequence). The CDR3 consists of 15 residues. As DNA, the CDR3 is TGCACCAGCAGTGAGACTAGCGGGAGCACAGATACGCAGTATTTT. Translation: CTSSETSGSTDTQYF.

This clonotype has more than one count but fewer than ten. This rearrangement joins TRBV29-1 to TRBJ1-1, with 11 bases matching TRBD1. The V and J ends lost 5 bases and 4 bases, in that order; junction bases with no gene match: 9. The CDR3 sequence is 15 residues long. CDR1 and CDR2 (germline): SQVTM, ANQGSEA. DNA for the CDR3: TGCAGCGTTAAAAAGTCCGGGACAGGGGGCACTGAAGCTTTCTTT. Encoded protein: CSVKKSGTGGTEAFF.

The rearrangement links TRBV5-1 to TRBJ1-1; 10 bases are shared with TRBD1. In germline, CDR1 is SGHRS, CDR2 YFSETQ. The CDR3 runs to 15 residues. V shed 3 bases, J shed 2 bases, and the junction held 4 bases outside the gene matches. CDR3 protein: CASSWGDRGNTEAFF. Here the CDR3 DNA reads TGCGCCAGCAGCTGGGGGGACAGGGGAAACACTGAAGCTTTCTTT. The entire variable domain, with the rest obtained from reference TRBV5-1 and TRBJ1-1, is as follows: KAGVTQTPRYLIKTRGQQVTLSCSPISGHRSVSWYQQTPGQGLQFLFEYFSETQRNKGNFPGRFSGRQFSNSRSEMNVSTLELGDSALYLCASSWGDRGNTEAFFGQGTRLTVV.

This clonotype was picked up a small number of times. This rearrangement joins TRBV27 to TRBJ2-1; TRBD2 agrees at 10 bases. The germline V gene has CDR1 MNHEY and CDR2 SMNVEV (reference sequence). The CDR3 sequence is 16 residues long. Trimming removed 3 bases from V and 7 bases from J; junction bases left unmatched: 9. CDR3 region: CASSLFPSGSGNEQFF. The CDR3 DNA follows: TGTGCCAGCAGTTTGTTCCCTAGCGGGAGTGGTAATGAGCAGTTCTTC.

This chain links TRBV29-1 with TRBJ2-1; TRBD1 is a possible D gene (5 bases). The germline V gene has CDR1 SQVTM and CDR2 ANQGSEA. The CDR3 sequence is 15 residues long. CDR3 sequence (DNA): TGCACCGTCCAGGGTATGGTGGTGTATTACAATGAGCAGTTCTTC. This encodes CTVQGMVVYYNEQFF.

The chain couples TRBV7-9 to TRBJ2-4; the match to TRBD2 covers 11 bases. J gave up 0 bases and V 4 bases, and 14 bases lay outside the gene matches. The CDR3 sequence is 20 residues long. Germline lookup yields CDR1 SEHNR and CDR2 FQNEAQ (reference sequence). CDR3 in DNA: TGTGCCAGCAGCTGGGGGACCGGGACTAGCGGATTACTAGCCAAAAACATTCAGTACTTC. Amino acids: CASSWGTGTSGLLAKNIQYF.